One and the same sample provided the 14 T cell receptor beta chains below, sequenced in a study of T cells expressing NK-cell markers. TCRdb reworked the 5' RACE reads into one entry per CDR3 protein, no DNA. This table lists more than 250,000 distinct CDR3 sequences. The sequenced sample was blood T cells: a sorted CD56 or NKG2C T cell subset, CD4+ or CD8+ T cells, or bulk PBMC T cells (not recorded which). Receptors originate from a young man in good health.

The genes are TRBV7-2 and TRBJ1-5; lacking DNA, the TRBD1 call made by TCRdb goes unchecked. Germline V gene lookup returns CDR1 SGHTA and CDR2 FQGNSA. The CDR3 totals 16 residues. CDR3 sequence reads: CASSSRTGDGNQPQHF.

The chain links TRBV29-1 to TRBJ2-2. The CDR3 has 15 amino acids. The germline CDR1 and CDR2 sequences are SQVTM and ANQGSEA. The CDR3 protein is CSVAYLAGEAGELFF.

V is TRBV5-1 and J is TRBJ2-4; absent DNA, TCRdb's TRBD1 call cannot be checked. Germline V gene data show CDR1 as SGHRS and CDR2 as YFSETQ. The CDR3 covers 13 residues. The CDR3 protein is CASSLAGENIQYF. The variable domain in full, with the rest retrieved from reference TRBV5-1 and TRBJ2-4, is KAGVTQTPRYLIKTRGQQVTLSCSPISGHRSVSWYQQTPGQGLQFLFEYFSETQRNKGNFPGRFSGRQFSNSRSEMNVSTLELGDSALYLCASSLAGENIQYFGAGTRLSVL.

The rearrangement links TRBV6-5 to TRBJ1-5; TCRdb's D call of TRBD1 is untestable without DNA. The CDR3 sequence is 16 residues long. From germline, CDR1 is MNHEY and CDR2 SVGAGI. CDR3 residues: CASSYTQTGRGQPQHF.

This chain links TRBV6-5 with TRBJ2-7. This CDR3 is 12 amino acids long. CDR1 is MNHEY, CDR2 SVGAGI, per germline. The CDR3 here is CASRSIRNEQYF.

V usage is TRBV19 and J usage is TRBJ1-1; TCRdb proposes TRBD1, but this gene call is untestable without DNA. The germline gives CDR1 LNHDA, CDR2 SQIVND (reference sequence). The CDR3 consists of 13 residues. The CDR3 loop reads CASSSQTGTEAFF.

This chain's CDR3 is CASRGRGGPNEQFF. V gene TRBV19 combines with J gene TRBJ2-1; TCRdb's D call, TRBD1, is unchecked because there is no DNA. The CDR3 sequence is 14 residues long. The germline CDR1 and CDR2 sequences are LNHDA and SQIVND (reference sequence).

This rearrangement joins TRBV10-3 to TRBJ1-2; the TRBD1 assignment by TCRdb is unverifiable without DNA. Germline V gene sequence: CDR1 ENHRY, CDR2 SYGVKD. CDR3 length: 12 residues. The CDR3 sequence is CAITRGIYGYTF.

The CDR3 region is CATSIRQGGNYEQYF. V is TRBV15 and J is TRBJ2-7; the TRBD1 assignment by TCRdb is unverifiable without DNA. Germline CDR1 is LNHNV and CDR2 is YYDKDF (reference sequence). The CDR3 is 15 amino acids.

The V call is TRBV5-4, the J call TRBJ1-3. The CDR3 has 13 residues. In germline, CDR1 is SGHNT, CDR2 YYREEE (reference sequence). The CDR3: CASFGMGGNTIYF.

The rearrangement links TRBV20-1 to TRBJ1-2. This CDR3 is built from 15 residues. Germline CDR1 is DFQATT and CDR2 is SNEGSKA (reference sequence). The CDR3 sequence: CSAQSQVGLTYGYTF.

This chain joins TRBV29-1 and TRBJ2-1; the D call from TCRdb, TRBD2, cannot be confirmed without DNA. Germline V lookup: CDR1 SQVTM, CDR2 ANQGSEA. There are 15 residues in the CDR3. CDR3 sequence reads: CSVTSTSGLYNEQFF.

The chain combines TRBV30 with TRBJ2-1; TCRdb returns TRBD2, unconfirmable since there is no DNA. The CDR3 has 16 amino acids. Per the germline V gene, CDR1 is GTSNPN and CDR2 is SVGIG (reference sequence). CDR3 loop: CAWSERGLPSYNEQFF.

The chain joins TRBV24-1 to TRBJ2-7; TCRdb outputs TRBD1, but without DNA this stays unchecked. Per the germline V gene, CDR1 is KGHDR and CDR2 is SFDVKD. The CDR3 has 16 amino acids. CDR3 amino acids: CATSDGRGLGFHEQYF.